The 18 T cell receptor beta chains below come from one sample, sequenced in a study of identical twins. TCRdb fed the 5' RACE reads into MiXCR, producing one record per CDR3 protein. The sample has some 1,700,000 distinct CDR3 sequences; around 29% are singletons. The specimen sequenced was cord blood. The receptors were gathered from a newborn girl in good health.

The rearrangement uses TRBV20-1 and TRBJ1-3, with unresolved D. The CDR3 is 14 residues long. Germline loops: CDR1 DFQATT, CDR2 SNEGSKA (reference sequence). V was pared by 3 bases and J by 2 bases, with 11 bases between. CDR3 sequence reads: CSARTGGPGNTIYF. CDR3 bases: TGCAGTGCTAGGACCGGAGGTCCTGGAAACACCATATATTTT.

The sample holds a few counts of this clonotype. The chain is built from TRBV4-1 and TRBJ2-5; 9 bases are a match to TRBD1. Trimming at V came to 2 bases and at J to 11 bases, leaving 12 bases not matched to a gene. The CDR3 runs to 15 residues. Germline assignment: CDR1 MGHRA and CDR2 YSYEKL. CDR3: CASSQFPDRGKEQYF. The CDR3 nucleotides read TGCGCCAGCAGCCAATTTCCCGACAGGGGGAAAGAGCAGTACTTC.

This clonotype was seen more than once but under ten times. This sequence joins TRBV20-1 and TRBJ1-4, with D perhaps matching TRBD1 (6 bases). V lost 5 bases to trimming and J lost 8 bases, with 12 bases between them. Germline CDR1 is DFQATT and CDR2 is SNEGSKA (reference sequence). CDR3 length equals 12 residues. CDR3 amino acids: CSAYRAGEKLFF. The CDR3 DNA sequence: TGCAGTGCTTACAGGGCTGGGGAAAAACTGTTTTTT.

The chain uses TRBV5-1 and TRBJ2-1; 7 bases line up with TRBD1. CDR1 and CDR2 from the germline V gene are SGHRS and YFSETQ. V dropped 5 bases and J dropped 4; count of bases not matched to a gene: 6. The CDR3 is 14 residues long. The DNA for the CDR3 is TGCGCCAGCAGGTCCCGGGACAGATACAATGAGCAGTTCTTC. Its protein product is CASRSRDRYNEQFF.

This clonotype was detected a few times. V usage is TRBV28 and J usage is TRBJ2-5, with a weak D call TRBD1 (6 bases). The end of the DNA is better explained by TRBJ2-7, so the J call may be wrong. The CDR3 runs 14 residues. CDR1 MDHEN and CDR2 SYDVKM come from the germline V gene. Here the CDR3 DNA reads TGTGCCACCGGACGGAACAGGGAAAAACGCGAGCAGTACTTC. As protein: CATGRNREKREQYF.

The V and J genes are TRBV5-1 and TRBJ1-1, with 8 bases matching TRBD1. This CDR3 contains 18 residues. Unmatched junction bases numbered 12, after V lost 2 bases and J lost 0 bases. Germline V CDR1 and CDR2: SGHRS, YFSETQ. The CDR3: CASSFHLGTGSMNTEAFF. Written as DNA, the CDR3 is TGCGCCAGCAGCTTTCATCTGGGGACAGGCTCTATGAACACTGAAGCTTTCTTT.

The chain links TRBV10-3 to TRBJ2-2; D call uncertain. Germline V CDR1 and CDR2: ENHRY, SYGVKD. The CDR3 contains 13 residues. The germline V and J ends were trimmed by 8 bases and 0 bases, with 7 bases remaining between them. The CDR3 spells CAIAATNTGELFF. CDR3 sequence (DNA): TGTGCCATCGCCGCTACGAACACCGGGGAGCTGTTTTTT.

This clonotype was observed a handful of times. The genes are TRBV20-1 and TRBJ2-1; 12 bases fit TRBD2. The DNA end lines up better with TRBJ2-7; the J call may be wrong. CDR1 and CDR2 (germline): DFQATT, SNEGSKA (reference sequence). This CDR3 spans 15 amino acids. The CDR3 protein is CSARSSGRARNEQYF. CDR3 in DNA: TGCAGTGCTAGATCTAGCGGGAGGGCCCGTAATGAGCAGTACTTC.

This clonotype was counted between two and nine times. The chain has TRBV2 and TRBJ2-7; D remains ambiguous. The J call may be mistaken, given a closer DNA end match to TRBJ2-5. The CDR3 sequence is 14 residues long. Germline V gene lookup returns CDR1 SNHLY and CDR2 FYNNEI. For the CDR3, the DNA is TGTGCCAGCAGTCTAAACTTAGCCGGGGAGACCCAGTACTTC. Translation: CASSLNLAGETQYF.

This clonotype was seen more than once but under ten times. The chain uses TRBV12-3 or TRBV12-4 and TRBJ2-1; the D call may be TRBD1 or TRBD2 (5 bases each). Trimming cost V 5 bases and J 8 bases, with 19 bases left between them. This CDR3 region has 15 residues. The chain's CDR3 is CASSVKVGPSDEQFF. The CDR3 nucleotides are TGTGCCAGCAGTGTCAAAGTGGGACCCTCGGATGAGCAGTTCTTC.

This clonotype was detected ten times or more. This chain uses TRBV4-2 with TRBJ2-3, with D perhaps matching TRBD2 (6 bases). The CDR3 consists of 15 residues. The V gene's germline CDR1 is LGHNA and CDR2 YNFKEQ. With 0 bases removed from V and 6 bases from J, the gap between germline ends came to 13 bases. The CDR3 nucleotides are TGTGCCAGCAGCCAAGAACCTAGCGCCAGGGATACGCAGTATTTT. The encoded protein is CASSQEPSARDTQYF.

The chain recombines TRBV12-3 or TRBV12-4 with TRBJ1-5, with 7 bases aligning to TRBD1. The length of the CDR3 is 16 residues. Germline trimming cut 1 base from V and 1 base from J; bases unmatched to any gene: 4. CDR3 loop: CASSLGPGGSNQPQHF. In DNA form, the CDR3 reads TGTGCCAGCAGTTTAGGGCCAGGGGGAAGCAATCAGCCCCAGCATTTT.

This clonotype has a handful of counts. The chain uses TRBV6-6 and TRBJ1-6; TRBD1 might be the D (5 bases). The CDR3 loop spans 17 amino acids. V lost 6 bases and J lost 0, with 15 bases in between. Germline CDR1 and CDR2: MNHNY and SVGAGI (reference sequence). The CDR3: CASSPWGLSSYNSPLHF. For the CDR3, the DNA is TGTGCCAGCAGCCCTTGGGGACTGAGCTCCTATAATTCACCCCTCCACTTT.

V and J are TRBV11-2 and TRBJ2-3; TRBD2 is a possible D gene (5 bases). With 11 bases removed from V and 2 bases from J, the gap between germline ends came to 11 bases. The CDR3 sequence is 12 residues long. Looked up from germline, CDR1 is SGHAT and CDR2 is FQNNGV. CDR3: CAAGGPTDTQYF. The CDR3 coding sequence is TGTGCCGCAGGAGGACCCACAGATACGCAGTATTTT.

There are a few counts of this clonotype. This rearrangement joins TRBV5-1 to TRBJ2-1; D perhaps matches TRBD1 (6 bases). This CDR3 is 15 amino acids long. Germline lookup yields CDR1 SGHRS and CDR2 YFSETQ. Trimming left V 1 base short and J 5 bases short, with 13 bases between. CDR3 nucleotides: TGCGCCAGCAGCTTGCAATCGGGACAAAACAATGAGCAGTTCTTC. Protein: CASSLQSGQNNEQFF.

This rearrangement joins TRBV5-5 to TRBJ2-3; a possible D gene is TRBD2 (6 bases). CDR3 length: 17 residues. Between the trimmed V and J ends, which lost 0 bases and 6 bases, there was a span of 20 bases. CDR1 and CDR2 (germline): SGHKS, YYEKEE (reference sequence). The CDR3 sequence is CASSLGVIRLVVDTQYF. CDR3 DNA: TGTGCCAGCAGCTTGGGGGTTATACGACTAGTTGTGGATACGCAGTATTTT.

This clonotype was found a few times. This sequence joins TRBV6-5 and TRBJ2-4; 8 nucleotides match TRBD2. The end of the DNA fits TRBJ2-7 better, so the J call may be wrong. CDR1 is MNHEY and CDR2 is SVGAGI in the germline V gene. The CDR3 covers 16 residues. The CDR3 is CASSYSRLATTYEQYF. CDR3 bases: TGTGCCAGCAGTTACTCTCGACTAGCGACAACCTACGAGCAGTACTTC.

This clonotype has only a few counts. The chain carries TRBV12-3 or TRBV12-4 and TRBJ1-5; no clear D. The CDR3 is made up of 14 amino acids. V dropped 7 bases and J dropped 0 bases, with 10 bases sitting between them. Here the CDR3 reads CASTREASNQPQHF. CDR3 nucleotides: TGTGCCAGCACCCGGGAGGCTAGCAATCAGCCCCAGCATTTT.